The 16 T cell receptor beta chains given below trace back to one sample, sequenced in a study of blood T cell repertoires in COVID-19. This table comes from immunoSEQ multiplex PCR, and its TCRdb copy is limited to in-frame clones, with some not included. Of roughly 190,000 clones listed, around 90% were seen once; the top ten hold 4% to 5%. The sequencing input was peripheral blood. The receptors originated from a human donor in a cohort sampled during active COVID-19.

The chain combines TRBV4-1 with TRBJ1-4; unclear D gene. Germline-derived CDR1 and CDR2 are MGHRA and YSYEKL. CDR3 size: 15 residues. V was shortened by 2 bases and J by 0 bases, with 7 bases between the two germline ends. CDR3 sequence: CASSQRGSTNEKLFF. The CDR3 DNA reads TGCGCCAGCAGCCAAAGAGGGTCAACTAATGAAAAACTGTTTTTT.

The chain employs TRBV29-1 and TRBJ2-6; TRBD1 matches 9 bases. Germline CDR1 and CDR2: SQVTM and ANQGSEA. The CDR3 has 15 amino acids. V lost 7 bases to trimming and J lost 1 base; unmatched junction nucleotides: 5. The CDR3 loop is CSAGTGSSGANVLTF. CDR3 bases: TGCAGCGCCGGGACAGGGAGTTCTGGGGCCAACGTCCTGACTTTC.

The CDR3 sequence is CASSEARTAYGYTF. CDR3 coding DNA: TGTGCCAGCAGTGAAGCCCGGACAGCCTATGGCTACACCTTC. The J gene is TRBJ1-2, the V gene TRBV2; the D gene is possibly TRBD1 (6 bases). This CDR3 is 14 amino acids long. Per germline, CDR1 SNHLY and CDR2 FYNNEI. V gave up 0 bases and J gave up 4 bases, with 9 bases separating them.

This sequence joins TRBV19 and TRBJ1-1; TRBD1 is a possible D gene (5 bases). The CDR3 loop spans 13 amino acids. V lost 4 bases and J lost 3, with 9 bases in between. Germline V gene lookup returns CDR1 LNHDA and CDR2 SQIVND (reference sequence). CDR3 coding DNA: TGTGCCAGTAGTAAGTCAGGGTACACTGAAGCTTTCTTT. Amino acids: CASSKSGYTEAFF.

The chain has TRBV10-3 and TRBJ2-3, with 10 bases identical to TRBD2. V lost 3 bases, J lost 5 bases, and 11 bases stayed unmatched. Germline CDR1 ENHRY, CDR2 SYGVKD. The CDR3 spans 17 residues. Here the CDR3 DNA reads TGTGCCATCAGTGACTTACGTCCTAGCGGGGGACAAGATACGCAGTATTTT. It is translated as CAISDLRPSGGQDTQYF.

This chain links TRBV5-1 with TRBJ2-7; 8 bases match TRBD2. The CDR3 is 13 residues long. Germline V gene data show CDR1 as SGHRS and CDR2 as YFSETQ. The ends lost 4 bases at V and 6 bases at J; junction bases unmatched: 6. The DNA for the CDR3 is TGCGCCAGCAGCCCCCAAGCGGGGGTCGAGCAGTACTTC. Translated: CASSPQAGVEQYF.

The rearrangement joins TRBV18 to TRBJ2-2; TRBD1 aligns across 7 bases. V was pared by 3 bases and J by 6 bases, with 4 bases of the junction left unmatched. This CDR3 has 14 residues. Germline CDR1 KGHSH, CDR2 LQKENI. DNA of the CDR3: TGTGCCAGCTCACCGACGCAGGGGGCCGGGGAGCTGTTTTTT. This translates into CASSPTQGAGELFF.

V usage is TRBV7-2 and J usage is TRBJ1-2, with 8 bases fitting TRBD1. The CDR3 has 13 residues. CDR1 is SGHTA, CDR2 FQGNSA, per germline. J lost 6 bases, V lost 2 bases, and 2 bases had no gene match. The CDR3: CASSLQGANGYTF. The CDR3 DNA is TGTGCCAGCAGCTTACAGGGGGCGAATGGCTACACCTTC.

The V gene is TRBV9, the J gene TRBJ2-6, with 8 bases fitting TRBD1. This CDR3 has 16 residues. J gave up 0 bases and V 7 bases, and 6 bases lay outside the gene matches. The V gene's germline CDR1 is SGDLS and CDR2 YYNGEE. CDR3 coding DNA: TGTGCCAGCGCGCAGGGGGCCGCCTCTGGGGCCAACGTCCTGACTTTC. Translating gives CASAQGAASGANVLTF.

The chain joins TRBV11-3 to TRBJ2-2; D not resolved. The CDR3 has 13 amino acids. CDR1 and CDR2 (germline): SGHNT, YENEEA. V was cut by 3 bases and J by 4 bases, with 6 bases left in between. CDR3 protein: CASSFVSTGELFF. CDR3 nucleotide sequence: TGTGCCAGCAGCTTTGTGAGCACCGGGGAGCTGTTTTTT.

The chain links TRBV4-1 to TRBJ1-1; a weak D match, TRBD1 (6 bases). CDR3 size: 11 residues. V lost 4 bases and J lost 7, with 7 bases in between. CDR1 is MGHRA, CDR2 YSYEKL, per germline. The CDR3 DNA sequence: TGCGCCAGCAGCCGGGGGCTTGAAGCTTTCTTT. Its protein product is CASSRGLEAFF.

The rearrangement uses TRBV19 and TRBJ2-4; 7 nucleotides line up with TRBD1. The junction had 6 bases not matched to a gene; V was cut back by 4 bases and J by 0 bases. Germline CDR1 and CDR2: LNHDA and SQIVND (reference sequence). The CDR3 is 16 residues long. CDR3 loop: CASSTGTVLAKNIQYF. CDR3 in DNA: TGTGCCAGTAGTACAGGGACAGTACTAGCCAAAAACATTCAGTACTTC.

CDR3 DNA sequence: TGTGCCAGCAGCGGCGGACTAGCGAGCTCCTACAATGAGCAGTTCTTC. Its translation: CASSGGLASSYNEQFF. This chain uses TRBV5-6 with TRBJ2-1; TRBD2 matches at 9 bases. CDR1 and CDR2 (germline): SGHDT, YYEEEE. CDR3 length: 16 residues. J gave up 0 bases and V 4 bases, and 5 bases lay outside the gene matches. Full variable domain (rest looked up from reference TRBV5-6 and TRBJ2-1): DAGVTQSPTHLIKTRGQQVTLRCSPKSGHDTVSWYQQALGQGPQFIFQYYEEEERQRGNFPDRFSGHQFPNYSSELNVNALLLGDSALYLCASSGGLASSYNEQFFGPGTRLTVL.

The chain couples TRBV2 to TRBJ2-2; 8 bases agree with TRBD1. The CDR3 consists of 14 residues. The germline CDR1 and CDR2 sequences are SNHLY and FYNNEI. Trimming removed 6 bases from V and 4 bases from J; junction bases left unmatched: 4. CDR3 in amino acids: CASRTGVGTGELFF. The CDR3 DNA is TGTGCCAGCAGGACAGGGGTGGGCACCGGGGAGCTGTTTTTT.

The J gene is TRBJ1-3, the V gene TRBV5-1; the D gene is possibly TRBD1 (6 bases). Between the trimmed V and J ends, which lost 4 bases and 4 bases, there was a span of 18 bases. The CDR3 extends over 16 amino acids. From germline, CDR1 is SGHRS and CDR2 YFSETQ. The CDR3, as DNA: TGCGCCAGCAGCCCCCGGACAGTAGGTTCAGGAAACACCATATATTTT. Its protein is CASSPRTVGSGNTIYF.

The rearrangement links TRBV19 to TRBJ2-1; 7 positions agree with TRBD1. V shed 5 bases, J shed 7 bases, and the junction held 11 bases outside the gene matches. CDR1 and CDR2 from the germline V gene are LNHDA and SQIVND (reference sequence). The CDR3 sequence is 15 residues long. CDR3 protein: CASSPYRGSLNEQFF. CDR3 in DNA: TGTGCCAGTAGTCCGTACAGGGGTAGTTTGAATGAGCAGTTCTTC.